This passage covers 3 T cell receptor beta chains from one sample sequenced in a study of blood T cells in healthy people across ages. A second 7 to 11 cycle PCR used barcoded and J-beta primers. From the 5' RACE reads, TCRdb called clonotypes with MiXCR, one entry per CDR3 protein. The data show 550,000 to 800,000 distinct CDR3 sequences, roughly 30% seen once. The sample was blood. These receptors were collected from a woman older than 75 in good health.

The J gene is TRBJ1-1, the V gene TRBV9; TRBD1 is a possible D gene (6 bases). Trimming removed 2 bases at V and 4 bases at J, with 12 bases between. There are 14 residues in the CDR3. Germline assignment: CDR1 SGDLS and CDR2 YYNGEE. The CDR3 nucleotides read TGTGCCAGCAGCGTGGACAGTTTCGGCACTGAAGCTTTCTTT. The encoded protein is CASSVDSFGTEAFF.

The rearrangement uses TRBV25-1 and TRBJ1-1; no definite D call. Trimming left V 2 bases short and J 8 bases short, with 9 bases between. The CDR3 sequence is 12 residues long. Germline V gives CDR1 MGHDK, CDR2 SYGVNS. DNA of the CDR3: TGTGCCAGCAGTGAAAGTTGGGGAGAAGCTTTCTTT. This codes for CASSESWGEAFF.

Many counts were recorded for this clonotype. V gene TRBV20-1 combines with J gene TRBJ2-3, with 7 bases fitting TRBD1. V dropped 6 bases and J dropped 0; count of bases not matched to a gene: 3. The germline V gene has CDR1 DFQATT and CDR2 SNEGSKA (reference sequence). The length of the CDR3 is 13 residues. The DNA for the CDR3 is TGCAGTGCACCGGACAGGAGCACAGATACGCAGTATTTT. Protein product: CSAPDRSTDTQYF.